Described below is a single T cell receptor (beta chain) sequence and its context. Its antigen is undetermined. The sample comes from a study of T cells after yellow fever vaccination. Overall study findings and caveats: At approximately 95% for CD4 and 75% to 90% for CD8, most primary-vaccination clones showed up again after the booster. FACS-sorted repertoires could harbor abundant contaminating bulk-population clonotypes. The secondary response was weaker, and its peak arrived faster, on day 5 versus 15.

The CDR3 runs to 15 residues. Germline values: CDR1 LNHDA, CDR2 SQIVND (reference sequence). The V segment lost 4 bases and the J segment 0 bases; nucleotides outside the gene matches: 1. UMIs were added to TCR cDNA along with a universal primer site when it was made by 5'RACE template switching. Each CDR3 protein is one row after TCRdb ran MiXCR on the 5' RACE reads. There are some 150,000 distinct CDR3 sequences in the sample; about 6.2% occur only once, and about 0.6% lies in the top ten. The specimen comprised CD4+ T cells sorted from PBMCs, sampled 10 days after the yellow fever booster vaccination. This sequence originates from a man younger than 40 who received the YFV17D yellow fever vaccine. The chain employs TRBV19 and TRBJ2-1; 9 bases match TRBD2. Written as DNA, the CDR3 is TGTGCCAGTAGTAGCGGGAGGGCCTCCTACAATGAGCAGTTCTTC. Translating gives CASSSGRASYNEQFF.